Listed below are T cell receptor beta chains from one sample, sequenced in a study of post-analysis software for immune sequencing data. In TCRdb, the PCR reads were re-called with MiXCR into one record per CDR3 protein. The data show about half a million distinct CDR3 sequences, approximately 31% seen once. The specimen sequenced was blood. Source of these receptors: a girl aged 2 to 17 with multiple sclerosis. The conserved cysteine and the conserved F or W are not part of the CDR3 here.

v_call	j_call	cdr3_aa
TRBV4-2	TRBJ2-7	ASSHSPYYEQY
TRBV6-5	TRBJ1-2	ASSRSTVICGYT
TRBV5-1	TRBJ1-6	ASSRSSQSSYNSPLH
TRBV7-7	TRBJ2-2	ASSPRQGAGGERF
TRBV12-3/TRBV12-4	TRBJ2-2	ASSPMTNTGELF
TRBV5-8	TRBJ1-2	ASSLETASYGYT
TRBV14	TRBJ2-5	ASSQDQRQETQY
TRBV7-9	TRBJ2-3	ASSEAGGPRTQY
TRBV11-2	TRBJ2-7	ASSLSGSPYEQY
TRBV3-1	TRBJ2-1	ASSQVGGTSGHEQF
TRBV24-1	TRBJ1-2	ATSADNRLSGYT
TRBV5-5	TRBJ2-1	ASSWDFSSYNEQF
TRBV10-1	TRBJ2-3	ASSLTIADTDTQY
TRBV24-1	TRBJ2-3	ATNSGQGGTDTQY
TRBV20-1	TRBJ2-7	SARTSGSSYEQY